Following are 13 T cell receptor beta chains from one sample sequenced in a study of somatic mutations in cytotoxic T cells in rheumatoid arthritis. Assay used: immunoSEQ multiplex PCR; TCRdb lists only in-frame clones, some missing. The sample records 20,000 to 25,000 clones, about 86% being singletons. Source material: CD8+ T cells sorted from blood. The receptors were gathered from a woman aged 45-60 years in good health.

This clone was observed a single time. The chain joins TRBV4-1 to TRBJ1-4; the match to TRBD1 covers 10 bases. After removal of 3 bases from V and 8 bases from J, the junction contained 3 bases not matched to a gene. The CDR3 sequence is 14 residues long. The germline V gene encodes CDR1 MGHRA and CDR2 YSYEKL. The CDR3 loop reads CASSQTGGGEKLFF. The DNA of the CDR3 is TGCGCCAGCAGCCAGACAGGGGGCGGGGAAAAACTGTTTTTT.

The chain has TRBV12-5 and TRBJ2-1; D assignment may be TRBD1 or TRBD2 (6 bases each). The CDR3 covers 14 residues. The germline CDR1 and CDR2 sequences are LGHNT and FRNRAP. Trimming shortened V by 2 bases and J by 4 bases, and 9 bases separated the two germline ends. The CDR3 here is CASGLQGTYNEQFF. In nucleotides, the CDR3 is TGTGCTAGTGGTTTGCAGGGGACTTACAATGAGCAGTTCTTC.

V usage is TRBV4-1 and J usage is TRBJ2-6, with 7 bases lining up with TRBD1. Germline V gene lookup returns CDR1 MGHRA and CDR2 YSYEKL. This CDR3 is 18 amino acids long. V was pared by 1 base and J by 0 bases, with 6 bases of the junction left unmatched. CDR3 sequence: CASSQGGQLSSGANVLTF. For the CDR3, the DNA is TGCGCCAGCAGCCAAGGGGGACAGCTTAGCTCTGGGGCCAACGTCCTGACTTTC.

This clone was detected a few times. This chain joins TRBV7-9 and TRBJ1-6, with TRBD1 matching 7 bases. V was clipped by 5 bases and J by 5 bases; unmatched bases: 3. The length of the CDR3 is 14 residues. The germline V gene has CDR1 SEHNR and CDR2 FQNEAQ (reference sequence). The CDR3 loop reads CASSRDSNNSPLHF. For the CDR3, the DNA is TGTGCCAGCAGCCGGGACAGCAATAATTCACCCCTCCACTTT.

This sequence joins TRBV2 and TRBJ2-7, with D tentatively TRBD1 (6 bases). Trimming stripped 3 bases from V and 3 bases from J, with 9 bases between. Germline lookup yields CDR1 SNHLY and CDR2 FYNNEI. CDR3 size: 13 residues. The CDR3 DNA is TGTGCCAGCAGTGAGGGGGCGAGCTACGAGCAGTACGTC. It specifies CASSEGASYEQYV.

This chain connects TRBV29-1 to TRBJ2-1; D gene unclear. The CDR3 has 12 residues. Germline assignment: CDR1 SQVTM and CDR2 ANQGSEA. The CDR3 region is CRWTDSYNEQFF. DNA of the CDR3: TGCAGGTGGACGGACTCCTACAATGAGCAGTTCTTC.

This clone was seen more than once but under ten times. V is TRBV6-4 and J is TRBJ1-6; D unclear. This CDR3 spans 14 amino acids. CDR1 and CDR2 (germline): MRHNA, SNTAGT. Trimming stripped 11 bases from V and 8 bases from J, with 19 bases between. The chain's CDR3 is CAGVPGLWHSPLHF. CDR3 coding DNA: TGTGCCGGCGTCCCCGGGCTGTGGCATTCACCCCTCCACTTT.

The chain links TRBV19 to TRBJ2-3; tentative D call: TRBD2 (6 bases). Germline V CDR1 and CDR2: LNHDA, SQIVND (reference sequence). V was shortened by 10 bases and J by 3 bases, with 17 bases between the two germline ends. There are 14 residues in the CDR3. This CDR3 is CATQRGGETDTQYF. The CDR3 coding sequence is TGTGCCACCCAGCGTGGCGGGGAGACAGATACGCAGTATTTT. The full variable domain, completed using reference TRBV19 and TRBJ2-3, is DGGITQSPKYLFRKEGQNVTLSCEQNLNHDAMYWYRQDPGQGLRLIYYSQIVNDFQKGDIAEGYSVSREKKESFPLTVTSAQKNPTAFYLCATQRGGETDTQYFGPGTRLTVL.

A few counts support this clone. The J gene is TRBJ1-4, the V gene TRBV7-6; no clear D. This CDR3 contains 13 residues. From germline, CDR1 is SGHVS and CDR2 FNYEAQ. The V end lost 5 bases, the J end lost 5 bases, and 9 bases lay between the germline ends. CDR3 loop: CASSPAVNEKLFF. CDR3 in DNA: TGTGCCAGCAGCCCGGCAGTAAATGAAAAACTGTTTTTT. Using reference TRBV7-6 and TRBJ1-4 for the parts outside the CDR3, the full variable domain is GAGVSQSPRYKVTKRGQDVALRCDPISGHVSLYWYRQALGQGPEFLTYFNYEAQQDKSGLPNDRFSAERPEGSISTLTIQRTEQRDSAMYRCASSPAVNEKLFFGSGTQLSVL.

The chain is built from TRBV4-1 and TRBJ1-5, with D possibly TRBD1 on 5 matching bases. CDR1 is MGHRA and CDR2 is YSYEKL in the germline V gene. V was pared by 0 bases and J by 3 bases, with 18 bases between. CDR3 length: 18 residues. The CDR3 reads CASSQEHSPGLNNQPQHF. The DNA of the CDR3 is TGCGCCAGCAGCCAAGAGCATAGCCCGGGACTGAACAATCAGCCCCAGCATTTT.

The chain joins TRBV29-1 to TRBJ2-7; no reliable D call. Germline CDR1 and CDR2: SQVTM and ANQGSEA. V lost 4 bases and J lost 3, with 13 bases in between. The CDR3 spans 13 residues. The CDR3 DNA reads as TGCAGCGTTGCTCTGCCGAGAAACTACGAGCAGTACGTC. This codes for CSVALPRNYEQYV.

This clone was seen a handful of times. The J gene is TRBJ1-4, the V gene TRBV19; D call uncertain. V lost 6 bases to trimming and J lost 9 bases, with 20 bases between them. Per the germline V gene, CDR1 is LNHDA and CDR2 is SQIVND (reference sequence). CDR3 length equals 15 residues. The CDR3 loop is CASSNIPGSGKKLFF. CDR3 sequence (DNA): TGTGCCAGTAGCAATATTCCGGGCAGCGGTAAAAAACTGTTTTTT.

This clone was counted only a few times. CDR3 sequence reads: CASTNNQPQHF. Here the CDR3 DNA reads TGTGCCAGCACCAATAATCAGCCCCAGCATTTT. This chain links TRBV27 with TRBJ1-5; D not resolved. Deletions cut 7 bases from V and 4 bases from J, with 5 bases between. In germline, CDR1 is MNHEY, CDR2 SMNVEV (reference sequence). The CDR3 covers 11 residues.